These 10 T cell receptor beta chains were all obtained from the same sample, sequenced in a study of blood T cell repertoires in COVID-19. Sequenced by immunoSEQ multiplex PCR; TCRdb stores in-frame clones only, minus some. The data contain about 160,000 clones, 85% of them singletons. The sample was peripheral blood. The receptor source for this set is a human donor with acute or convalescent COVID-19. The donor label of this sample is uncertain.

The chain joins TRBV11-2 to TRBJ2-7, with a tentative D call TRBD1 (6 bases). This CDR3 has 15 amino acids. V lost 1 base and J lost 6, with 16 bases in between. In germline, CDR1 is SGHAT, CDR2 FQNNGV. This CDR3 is CASSLGGLGAGEQYF. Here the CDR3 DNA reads TGTGCCAGCAGCTTAGGGGGTTTGGGGGCGGGCGAGCAGTACTTC.

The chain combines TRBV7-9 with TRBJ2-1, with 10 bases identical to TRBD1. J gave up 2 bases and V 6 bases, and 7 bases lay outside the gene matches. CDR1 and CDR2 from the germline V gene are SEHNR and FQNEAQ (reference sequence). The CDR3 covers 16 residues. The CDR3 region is CASRTSGTGAYNEQFF. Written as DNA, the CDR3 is TGTGCCAGCAGGACGTCCGGGACAGGGGCCTACAATGAGCAGTTCTTC.

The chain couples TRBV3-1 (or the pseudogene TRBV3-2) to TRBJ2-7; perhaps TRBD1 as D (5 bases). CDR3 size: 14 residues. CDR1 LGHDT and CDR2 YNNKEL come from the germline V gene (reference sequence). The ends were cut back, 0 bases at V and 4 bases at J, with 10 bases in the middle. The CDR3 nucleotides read TGTGCCAGCAGCCAAGATCCGGACAATTACGAGCAGTACTTC. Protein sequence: CASSQDPDNYEQYF.

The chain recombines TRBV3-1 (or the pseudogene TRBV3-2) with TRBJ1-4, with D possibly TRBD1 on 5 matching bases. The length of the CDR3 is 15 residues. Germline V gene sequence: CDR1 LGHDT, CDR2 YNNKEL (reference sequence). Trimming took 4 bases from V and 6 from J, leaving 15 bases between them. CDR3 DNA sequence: TGTGCCAGCAGCCCCCAGGTGGGGCGTTATGAAAAACTGTTTTTT. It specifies CASSPQVGRYEKLFF.

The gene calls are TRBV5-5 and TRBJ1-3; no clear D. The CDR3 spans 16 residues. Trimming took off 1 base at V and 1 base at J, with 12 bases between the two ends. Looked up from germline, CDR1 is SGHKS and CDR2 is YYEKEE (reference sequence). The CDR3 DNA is TGTGCCAGCAGCTTGAGTGCGACAAAGTCTGGAAACACCATATATTTT. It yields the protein CASSLSATKSGNTIYF.

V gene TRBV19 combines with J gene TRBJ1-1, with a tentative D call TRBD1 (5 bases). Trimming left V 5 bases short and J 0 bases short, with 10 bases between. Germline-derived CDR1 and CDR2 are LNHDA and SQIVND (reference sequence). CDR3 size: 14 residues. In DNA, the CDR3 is TGTGCCAGTAGTGGTCAGACAGTGAACACTGAAGCTTTCTTT. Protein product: CASSGQTVNTEAFF.

The CDR3 region is CASSLETGPTEAFF. In DNA form, the CDR3 reads TGCGCCAGCAGCTTGGAGACAGGGCCCACTGAAGCTTTCTTT. The chain joins TRBV5-1 to TRBJ1-1; 7 bases are shared with TRBD1. The CDR3 has 14 residues. V lost 0 bases and J lost 4; bases outside the gene matches: 3. Germline assignment: CDR1 SGHRS and CDR2 YFSETQ.

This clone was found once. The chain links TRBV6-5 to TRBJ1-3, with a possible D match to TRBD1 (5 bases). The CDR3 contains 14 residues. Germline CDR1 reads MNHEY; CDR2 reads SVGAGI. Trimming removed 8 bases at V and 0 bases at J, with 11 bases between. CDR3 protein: CASRGFRSGNTIYF. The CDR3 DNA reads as TGTGCCAGCCGGGGGTTCCGCTCTGGAAACACCATATATTTT.

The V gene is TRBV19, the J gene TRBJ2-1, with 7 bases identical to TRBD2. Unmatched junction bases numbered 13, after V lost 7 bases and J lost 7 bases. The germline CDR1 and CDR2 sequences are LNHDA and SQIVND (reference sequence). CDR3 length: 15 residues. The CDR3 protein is CASTEKRSGANEQFF. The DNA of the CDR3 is TGTGCCAGTACCGAGAAGCGAAGCGGGGCAAATGAGCAGTTCTTC.

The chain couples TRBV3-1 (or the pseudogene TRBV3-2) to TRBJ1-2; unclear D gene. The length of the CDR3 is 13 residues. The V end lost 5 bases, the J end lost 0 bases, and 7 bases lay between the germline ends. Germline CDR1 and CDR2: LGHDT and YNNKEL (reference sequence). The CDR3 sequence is CASSYTSNYGYTF. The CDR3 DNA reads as TGTGCCAGCAGCTACACCTCTAACTATGGCTACACCTTC.